The 14 T cell receptor beta chains reported below all come from one sample, sequenced in a study of blood T cells in healthy people across ages. Using a J-beta primer mix together with a sample-barcoded 5' primer, a second PCR was run for about 6 to 12 cycles. TCRdb re-called the 5' RACE reads with MiXCR, one entry per CDR3 protein. The sample consists of some 550,000 distinct CDR3 sequences, 45% to 55% of them appearing once. The sequencing input was blood. The receptors originated from an elderly man in good health.

The chain links TRBV3-1 to TRBJ2-1, with 8 bases identical to TRBD1. V dropped 1 base and J dropped 6; count of bases not matched to a gene: 5. Germline loops: CDR1 LGHDT, CDR2 YNNKEL (reference sequence). CDR3 length: 15 residues. In DNA form, the CDR3 reads TGTGCCAGCAGCCAAGCGGGACAGGCCTTCAATGAGCAGTTCTTC. It is translated as CASSQAGQAFNEQFF.

The chain joins TRBV20-1 to TRBJ2-7, with 9 bases aligning to TRBD1. Trimming at V came to 4 bases and at J to 5 bases, leaving 6 bases not matched to a gene. This CDR3 comprises 13 residues. From germline, CDR1 is DFQATT and CDR2 SNEGSKA (reference sequence). The CDR3 loop is CSAIPGQGHEQYF. The CDR3 nucleotides are TGCAGTGCTATACCGGGACAGGGCCACGAGCAGTACTTC.

A word on this clonotype: This may stem from a read error, because a much larger clone lies one nucleotide away. The chain uses TRBV4-3 and TRBJ2-7; a weak D match, TRBD1 (6 bases). Germline loops: CDR1 LGHNA, CDR2 YSLEER. CDR3 length equals 16 residues. Trimming pared 0 bases from V and 7 bases from J, leaving 19 bases between. As DNA, the CDR3 is TGCGCCAGCAGCCAAGATCAGGCAGGGGCCTACAATGAGCAGTACTTC. It yields the protein CASSQDQAGAYNEQYF.

The V call is TRBV5-1, the J call TRBJ2-1; 8 bases map to TRBD1. Germline values: CDR1 SGHRS, CDR2 YFSETQ. This CDR3 has 15 residues. The junction had 6 bases not matched to a gene; V was cut back by 5 bases and J by 2 bases. The CDR3: CASRSGRGPYNEQFF. CDR3 nucleotide sequence: TGCGCCAGCAGGTCGGGCAGGGGGCCCTACAATGAGCAGTTCTTC.

This chain joins TRBV7-9 and TRBJ1-4; TRBD1 agrees at 7 bases. There are 14 residues in the CDR3. The V and J ends lost 5 bases and 6 bases, in that order; junction bases with no gene match: 6. Germline-derived CDR1 and CDR2 are SEHNR and FQNEAQ (reference sequence). The DNA for the CDR3 is TGTGCCAGCAGCGACCGGGACAGCTATGAAAAACTGTTTTTT. It specifies CASSDRDSYEKLFF.

This clonotype was counted a few times. The rearrangement links TRBV7-9 to TRBJ1-6; TRBD1 aligns across 7 bases. This CDR3 has 15 amino acids. Germline loops: CDR1 SEHNR, CDR2 FQNEAQ (reference sequence). Trimming cost V 5 bases and J 7 bases; bases outside gene matches: 8. CDR3 loop: CASSPNRGGNSPLHF. CDR3 bases: TGTGCCAGCAGCCCCAACAGGGGCGGGAATTCACCCCTCCACTTT.

The sample holds one count of this clonotype. Given a much more abundant clone one base away, this may be a read error. The chain combines TRBV6-5 with TRBJ2-5, with 9 bases matching TRBD1. Judging by the DNA end, TRBJ2-7 fits better; the J call may be wrong. Germline-derived CDR1 and CDR2 are MNHEY and SVGAGI. The CDR3 is made up of 15 amino acids. The CDR3, as DNA: TGTGCCAGCAGTTACGGACAGGGGAAAACCTGCGAGCAGTACTTC. It encodes CASSYGQGKTCEQYF.

V usage is TRBV24-1 and J usage is TRBJ2-3; D remains unclear. Germline V gene sequence: CDR1 KGHDR, CDR2 SFDVKD. The CDR3 loop spans 12 amino acids. Between the trimmed V and J ends, which lost 7 bases and 6 bases, there was a span of 10 bases. Written as DNA, the CDR3 is TGTGCCACCAGGGGGTCCCTTGATACGCAGTATTTT. Translating it yields CATRGSLDTQYF.

This chain connects TRBV24-1 to TRBJ2-5; TRBD1 might be the D (5 bases). V dropped 1 base and J dropped 2 bases, with 10 bases sitting between them. This CDR3 spans 15 amino acids. Germline V gene data show CDR1 as KGHDR and CDR2 as SFDVKD. The CDR3 spells CATSDFQGIQETQYF. The CDR3 DNA follows: TGTGCCACCAGTGATTTCCAGGGTATTCAAGAGACCCAGTACTTC.

The gene calls are TRBV11-2 and TRBJ2-3; D unclear. The V end lost 5 bases, the J end lost 6 bases, and 9 bases lay between the germline ends. The CDR3 contains 12 residues. Per the germline V gene, CDR1 is SGHAT and CDR2 is FQNNGV. The CDR3 bases are TGTGCCAGCAGCGCAACCAAGGATACGCAGTATTTT. It encodes CASSATKDTQYF.

This clonotype was seen a handful of times. The chain has TRBV27 and TRBJ1-5, with unresolved D. The CDR3 consists of 12 residues. Trimming cost V 4 bases and J 4 bases, with 5 bases left between them. The germline V gene encodes CDR1 MNHEY and CDR2 SMNVEV (reference sequence). The CDR3 nucleotides read TGTGCCAGCAGTTCCCAAAATCAGCCCCAGCATTTT. Amino acid sequence: CASSSQNQPQHF.

The gene calls are TRBV12-3 or TRBV12-4 and TRBJ2-1; TRBD1 might be the D (5 bases). V was trimmed by 7 bases and J by 3 bases, leaving 16 bases between them. There are 15 residues in the CDR3. The CDR3 DNA reads TGTGCCAGCACTCCCAGGCAGGGTAACTACAATGAGCAGTTCTTC. Translating it yields CASTPRQGNYNEQFF.

This clonotype appeared many times. The chain couples TRBV6-5 to TRBJ2-3; no definite D call. CDR1 is MNHEY, CDR2 SVGAGI, per germline. This CDR3 region has 15 residues. Deletions cut 2 bases from V and 4 bases from J, with 13 bases between. This CDR3 reads CASSYSWGLADTQYF. The CDR3 DNA sequence: TGTGCCAGCAGTTACAGCTGGGGTTTGGCAGATACGCAGTATTTT.

The J gene is TRBJ2-3, the V gene TRBV20-1; D is possibly TRBD1 or TRBD2 (5 bases each). The ends were cut back, 3 bases at V and 4 bases at J, with 11 bases in the middle. Germline CDR1 and CDR2: DFQATT and SNEGSKA (reference sequence). This CDR3 has 13 amino acids. As DNA, the CDR3 is TGCAGTGCTAGTGTTGGGGGAGCAGATACGCAGTATTTT. Protein: CSASVGGADTQYF.